A single sample gave rise to the 11 T cell receptor beta chains below, sequenced in a study of tumor-infiltrating lymphocytes in primary liver carcinoma. Scientists recovered RNA and DNA together from roughly 20-30 mg of unsorted bulk tissue. Starting material of 500 ng total RNA yielded TCR beta cDNA via a constant-region primer. Three nested multiplex PCR rounds, a slightly modified ARM-PCR method, built the TCR beta libraries. Each of the first two PCR rounds ran around 10 cycles with TRBV1-TRBV30 forward and C-beta reverse primers. TCRdb reprocessed the multiplex PCR reads with MiXCR, giving one entry per CDR3 protein. The sample holds about 100,000 distinct CDR3 sequences, 65% to 75% seen once. Sequenced sample: liver tumor tissue from sampling region 2. Specified subset: tumor region T2, inferior pole. Source of these receptors: a woman aged 55-69 years with primary liver carcinoma and hepatitis B virus infection.

For this clonotype: The conserved closing phenylalanine or tryptophan is absent in this CDR3, likely reflecting a read error. The chain combines TRBV11-2 with TRBJ2-1; D perhaps matches TRBD1 (7 bases). This CDR3 region has 14 residues. The germline V gene has CDR1 SGHAT and CDR2 FQNNGV. CDR3 DNA sequence: TGTGTCAGCAGCCCAGGGGGGACTCTGGATGAGCAGTTCTTA. Protein: CVSSPGGTLDEQFL.

The V gene is TRBV6-1, the J gene TRBJ2-2; D might be TRBD1 (5 bases). The germline gives CDR1 MNHNS, CDR2 SASEGT. The CDR3 has 16 residues. V was pared by 11 bases and J by 0 bases, with 19 bases between. The CDR3 loop is CARRQKQVTNTGELFF. The CDR3 DNA follows: TGTGCCCGTAGACAAAAACAGGTTACGAACACCGGGGAGCTGTTTTTT.

On this clonotype: One end of the junction fails to match germline, which may point to a read error. The V gene is TRBV29-1, the J gene TRBJ1-2; D call uncertain. Per germline, CDR1 SQVTM and CDR2 ANQGSEA. The CDR3 loop spans 13 amino acids. The CDR3 protein is CSVAHWAEDGFTF. CDR3 in DNA: TGCAGCGTTGCGCATTGGGCAGAGGATGGCTTCACCTTC.

On this clonotype itself: Compared with germline, one end of the junction differs, possibly owing to a read error. The chain combines TRBV11-2 with TRBJ2-7, with D perhaps matching TRBD2 (6 bases). CDR3 length: 15 residues. CDR1 and CDR2 from the germline V gene are SGHAT and FQNNGV. This chain's CDR3 is CASSIDPAGTYLQYF. CDR3 sequence (DNA): TGTGCCAGCAGCATAGACCCTGCGGGGACCTACTTGCAGTACTTC.

The rearrangement uses TRBV19 and TRBJ2-7; TRBD1 might be the D (5 bases). Trimming stripped 9 bases from V and 3 bases from J, with 9 bases between. The CDR3 extends over 11 amino acids. Germline loops: CDR1 LNHDA, CDR2 SQIVND (reference sequence). CDR3 amino acids: CASQGYYEQYF. The CDR3, as DNA: TGTGCCAGCCAGGGATACTACGAGCAGTACTTC.

V and J are TRBV29-1 and TRBJ2-1; TRBD1 might be the D (6 bases). The V end was cut by 6 bases, the J end by 8 bases, with 23 bases between. Germline V gene sequence: CDR1 SQVTM, CDR2 ANQGSEA. The CDR3 is 15 amino acids. The CDR3 region is CSVVNRARVGHEQFF. CDR3 bases: TGCAGCGTCGTTAACAGGGCACGGGTCGGGCATGAGCAGTTCTTC.

In the case of this clonotype: The conserved closing phenylalanine or tryptophan is absent in this CDR3, likely reflecting a read error. The chain combines TRBV11-2 with TRBJ2-1; 10 bases align to TRBD2. This CDR3 is 16 amino acids long. J was trimmed by 7 bases and V by 5 bases; bases with no gene match: 11. Per the germline V gene, CDR1 is SGHAT and CDR2 is FQNNGV. The CDR3 DNA reads TGTGCCAGCAGCCAGTCGACTAGCGGGTTAGAAAATGAGCAGTTCATC. This translates into CASSQSTSGLENEQFI.

On this clonotype itself: A much larger clone differs by one base, so this may be a read error. V usage is TRBV24-1 and J usage is TRBJ1-1; perhaps TRBD1 as D (5 bases). V was pared by 9 bases and J by 8 bases, with 15 bases between. The CDR3 consists of 12 residues. Germline CDR1 reads KGHDR; CDR2 reads SFDVKD. This CDR3 reads CATVGPTWEAFF. In DNA, the CDR3 is TGTGCCACCGTGGGGCCCACCTGGGAAGCTTTCTTT.

Worth noting for this clonotype: Being one base from a much bigger clone, this may be a read error. CDR3 sequence reads: CASSRPRGRGETQYF. CDR3 coding DNA: TGCGCCAGCAGCAGACCTAGAGGGAGGGGAGAGACCCAGTACTTC. V and J are TRBV4-1 and TRBJ2-5; TRBD2 aligns across 7 bases. Looked up from germline, CDR1 is MGHRA and CDR2 is YSYEKL. The CDR3 loop spans 15 amino acids. V shed 5 bases and J 4 bases; nucleotides not matched to a gene: 10.

This clonotype was counted once. The rearrangement uses TRBV28 and TRBJ2-4, with D tentatively TRBD2 (6 bases). V was shortened by 9 bases and J by 6 bases, with 18 bases between the two germline ends. This CDR3 comprises 14 residues. CDR1 and CDR2 from the germline V gene are MDHEN and SYDVKM. The CDR3 nucleotides read TGTGCCAGTAGAAATGGGGGGTCGGGAAACATTCAGTACTTC. Translating it yields CASRNGGSGNIQYF.

This clonotype was observed at least ten times. This chain uses TRBV10-2 with TRBJ1-6, with D unclear. The V end lost 5 bases, the J end lost 10 bases, and 9 bases lay between the germline ends. The CDR3 contains 12 residues. Germline loops: CDR1 WSHSY, CDR2 SAAADI. CDR3 sequence (DNA): TGCGCCAGCAGTAGAGTGGAGTCACCCCTCCACTTT. Protein: CASSRVESPLHF.